This T cell receptor (beta chain) was identified during a study of blood T cell repertoires in COVID-19. Study context: Donors in the United States, Italy and Spain gave samples during acute or convalescent COVID-19. In each case, the material was cDNA or gDNA derived from T cells, B-cell-depleted T cells, or PBMCs.

This clone was detected once. The same CDR3 arises from other DNA sequences in this sample as well. Original processing notes: Researchers report that nucleated cell counts were estimated from reference gene primer amplification. The assay was immunoSEQ multiplex PCR, and TCRdb's table has in-frame clones only and misses some. V and J calls and clone size follow that table, whereas D and trimming were derived from the DNA. The table records around 330,000 clones, over 75% of them present only once. Germline V gene lookup returns CDR1 MNHEY and CDR2 SVGAGI. V shed 0 bases, J shed 5 bases, and the junction held 4 bases outside the gene matches. CDR3 length: 15 residues.

This TCR derives from a woman between 45 and 65 years old with active or convalescent COVID-19. This sequence joins TRBV6-5 and TRBJ2-3; 8 nucleotides match TRBD2. The material sequenced was peripheral blood. The CDR3 reads CASSYSSSGRDTQYF. CDR3 DNA: TGTGCCAGCAGTTACTCGTCCAGCGGGAGAGATACGCAGTATTTT.